Below are 22 T cell receptor beta chains sequenced from a single sample in a study of T cell repertoires in cytomegalovirus infection. TCRdb re-analysed the reads in MiXCR, keeping a single row per CDR3 protein. The sample has under 200,000 distinct CDR3 sequences, less than 25% seen once; the top ten hold under 30%. For these TCRs, the target antigens are not known. The sequenced sample was CD8+ T cells from cultured PBMCs, obtained from culture after CMV antigen stimulation. Receptor source: a human donor in good health (CMV status not recorded). Some clones in this sample may be carry-over from other donors' samples.

This clonotype came up a few times. This rearrangement joins TRBV4-1 to TRBJ2-7; D remains unclear. Looked up from germline, CDR1 is MGHRA and CDR2 is YSYEKL. The V end lost 0 bases, the J end lost 0 bases, and 12 bases lay between the germline ends. There are 16 residues in the CDR3. The CDR3 protein is CASSQDWYSNSYEQYF. CDR3 coding DNA: TGCGCCAGCAGCCAAGATTGGTACAGCAACTCCTACGAGCAGTACTTC.

The chain has TRBV5-8 and TRBJ1-2; 10 nucleotides align to TRBD1. Germline V gene lookup returns CDR1 SGHTS and CDR2 YDEGEE. With V trimmed by 5 bases and J by 3 bases, 1 base remained unmatched. CDR3 length equals 13 residues. The CDR3 sequence is CASRGTGDYGYTF. The CDR3 DNA reads as TGTGCCAGCAGGGGGACAGGGGACTATGGCTACACCTTC.

The chain couples TRBV6-1 to TRBJ1-1; D unresolved. The germline V gene encodes CDR1 MNHNS and CDR2 SASEGT. The length of the CDR3 is 14 residues. V was cut by 7 bases and J by 4 bases, with 16 bases left in between. CDR3 in amino acids: CASTPGLSGTEAFF. Written as DNA, the CDR3 is TGTGCCAGCACCCCCGGGCTGTCGGGCACTGAAGCTTTCTTT.

This clonotype was detected only a few times. This CDR3 reads CASSQDLTGKNSPLHF. CDR3 sequence (DNA): TGCGCCAGCAGCCAAGATCTTACGGGCAAAAATTCACCCCTCCACTTT. The rearrangement links TRBV4-1 to TRBJ1-6; D gene uncertain. Germline lookup yields CDR1 MGHRA and CDR2 YSYEKL. Trimming took 0 bases from V and 7 from J, leaving 13 bases between them. The CDR3 covers 16 residues.

This clonotype was found a few times. This chain connects TRBV4-1 to TRBJ2-6; possibly TRBD1 or TRBD2 for D (6 bases each). CDR3 length: 18 residues. Germline V gives CDR1 MGHRA, CDR2 YSYEKL. Trimming took 5 bases from V and 0 from J, leaving 17 bases between them. CDR3 sequence (DNA): TGCGCCAGCAGCTCCGCGGGACATTCAGCCTCTGGGGCCAACGTCCTGACTTTC. It translates to CASSSAGHSASGANVLTF.

The chain has TRBV7-7 and TRBJ2-1; D is possibly TRBD2 (6 bases). This CDR3 has 14 amino acids. Germline CDR1 and CDR2: SSHAT and FNYEAQ (reference sequence). V was pared by 1 base and J by 7 bases, with 11 bases between. The CDR3 DNA is TGTGCCAGCAGCTTAGGACTAGGAGCGAATGAGCAGTTCTTC. This encodes CASSLGLGANEQFF.

The sample holds a few counts of this clonotype. V usage is TRBV9 and J usage is TRBJ1-2; D perhaps matches TRBD1 (6 bases). The CDR3 has 10 amino acids. Germline values: CDR1 SGDLS, CDR2 YYNGEE. The germline V and J ends were trimmed by 3 bases and 12 bases, with 9 bases remaining between them. The CDR3 nucleotides are TGTGCCAGCAGCGCAGGGGTTCACACCTTC. Its translation is CASSAGVHTF.

The rearrangement uses TRBV6-1 and TRBJ1-1; weak D call: TRBD1 (6 bases). The CDR3 spans 15 residues. The germline CDR1 and CDR2 sequences are MNHNS and SASEGT. Trimming took 6 bases from V and 6 from J, leaving 20 bases between them. CDR3 sequence (DNA): TGTGCCAGCAGATCAAACAGGGAGCGGGCCGCTGAAGCTTTCTTT. This codes for CASRSNRERAAEAFF.

CDR3 bases: TGTGCCAGCAGCTTAACACTAGCGGGGGGCCGAGCCTACAATGAGCAGTTCTTC. This codes for CASSLTLAGGRAYNEQFF. The rearrangement joins TRBV7-2 to TRBJ2-1; 12 nucleotides line up with TRBD2. V lost 2 bases, J lost 2 bases, and 7 bases stayed unmatched. Germline-derived CDR1 and CDR2 are SGHTA and FQGNSA. This CDR3 contains 18 residues.

At least ten counts were recorded for this clonotype. The V and J genes are TRBV5-6 and TRBJ2-1; no firm D call. Germline CDR1 is SGHDT and CDR2 is YYEEEE. Trimming took 0 bases from V and 1 from J, leaving 2 bases between them. The CDR3 has 13 residues. The CDR3 here is CASSLGSYNEQFF. As DNA, the CDR3 is TGTGCCAGCAGCTTGGGATCCTACAATGAGCAGTTCTTC. Together with reference TRBV5-6 and TRBJ2-1, the CDR3 gives the full variable domain: DAGVTQSPTHLIKTRGQQVTLRCSPKSGHDTVSWYQQALGQGPQFIFQYYEEEERQRGNFPDRFSGHQFPNYSSELNVNALLLGDSALYLCASSLGSYNEQFFGPGTRLTVL.

This clonotype has a handful of counts. The chain couples TRBV11-2 to TRBJ2-7, with 7 bases matching TRBD1. CDR1 is SGHAT, CDR2 FQNNGV, per germline. There are 16 residues in the CDR3. After removal of 0 bases from V and 0 bases from J, the junction contained 5 bases not matched to a gene. The CDR3 sequence: CASSLEGQTSSYEQYF. CDR3 DNA: TGTGCCAGCAGCTTAGAGGGACAGACGAGCTCCTACGAGCAGTACTTC.

This clonotype was observed a few times. The J gene is TRBJ1-1, the V gene TRBV12-3 or TRBV12-4; D possibly corresponds to TRBD1 (5 bases). With 5 bases removed from V and 3 bases from J, the gap between germline ends came to 16 bases. The CDR3 extends over 15 amino acids. The DNA for the CDR3 is TGTGCCAGCAGTCAGTTCGGGGGAGAAGACACTGAAGCTTTCTTT. As protein: CASSQFGGEDTEAFF.

The chain couples TRBV18 to TRBJ2-7; D ambiguous. Trimming took off 0 bases at V and 1 base at J, with 7 bases between the two ends. The CDR3 spans 14 residues. Germline V gene sequence: CDR1 KGHSH, CDR2 LQKENI. The CDR3 DNA sequence: TGTGCCAGCTCACCACCGATAGGGTCCTACGAGCAGTACTTC. Translated, it gives CASSPPIGSYEQYF.

This chain links TRBV28 with TRBJ1-5, with TRBD1 as a possible D gene (6 bases). V was cut by 4 bases and J by 7 bases, with 14 bases left in between. The germline gives CDR1 MDHEN, CDR2 SYDVKM. The CDR3 consists of 14 residues. CDR3 nucleotides: TGTGCCAGCAGTTCTGGCAGGGGAAACCAGCCCCAGCATTTT. Protein product: CASSSGRGNQPQHF. Looking up the rest from reference TRBV28 and TRBJ1-5 gives the full variable domain: DVKVTQSSRYLVKRTGEKVFLECVQDMDHENMFWYRQDPGLGLRLIYFSYDVKMKEKGDIPEGYSVSREKKERFSLILESASTNQTSMYLCASSSGRGNQPQHFGDGTRLSIL.

The chain uses TRBV7-2 and TRBJ2-5; D unresolved. Germline values: CDR1 SGHTA, CDR2 FQGNSA. The CDR3 runs 16 residues. Trimming took 1 base from V and 5 from J, leaving 17 bases between them. The DNA of the CDR3 is TGTGCCAGCAGCTTAGAAACGAACCTTCCACTGGAGACCCAGTACTTC. Its protein is CASSLETNLPLETQYF.

This rearrangement joins TRBV12-3 or TRBV12-4 to TRBJ2-3; maybe TRBD2 (6 bases). CDR3 size: 13 residues. V was clipped by 4 bases and J by 1 base, with 6 bases between them. The CDR3 spells CASSSGGTDTQYF. The CDR3 DNA sequence: TGTGCCAGCAGTTCGGGGGGCACAGATACGCAGTATTTT.

V gene TRBV7-2 combines with J gene TRBJ2-5; no definite D call. The CDR3 runs 14 residues. V gave up 7 bases and J gave up 0 bases, with 12 bases separating them. Germline loops: CDR1 SGHTA, CDR2 FQGNSA. CDR3 sequence: CASTLPGNQETQYF. The CDR3, as DNA: TGTGCCAGCACCCTACCGGGTAACCAAGAGACCCAGTACTTC.

This clonotype was detected only a few times. The V and J genes are TRBV7-2 and TRBJ1-2; 7 bases line up with TRBD1. V trimming: 5 bases; J trimming: 7 bases; junction bases outside the gene matches: 19. Looked up from germline, CDR1 is SGHTA and CDR2 is FQGNSA. The CDR3 is 17 residues long. The CDR3: CASSLLPGPTGPIGYTF. CDR3 coding DNA: TGTGCCAGCAGCCTCCTACCCGGACCGACAGGGCCGATTGGCTACACCTTC.

This clonotype was seen a handful of times. The J gene is TRBJ2-4, the V gene TRBV4-3; D is ambiguous. Trimming stripped 7 bases from V and 4 bases from J, with 17 bases between. This CDR3 spans 15 amino acids. The germline V gene encodes CDR1 LGHNA and CDR2 YSLEER. CDR3 sequence reads: CASTHSWQRKNIQYF. Written as DNA, the CDR3 is TGCGCCAGCACGCATTCTTGGCAAAGGAAAAACATTCAGTACTTC.

V gene TRBV7-6 combines with J gene TRBJ1-2, with D perhaps matching TRBD1 (5 bases). V was clipped by 1 base and J by 0 bases, with 9 bases between them. The CDR3 runs to 15 residues. CDR1 is SGHVS and CDR2 is FNYEAQ in the germline V gene. The CDR3 region has the DNA TGTGCCAGCAGCTTAGGGGAGGGGACTAACTATGGCTACACCTTC. Amino acids: CASSLGEGTNYGYTF.

This chain joins TRBV25-1 and TRBJ1-1, with 11 bases identical to TRBD1. Germline trimming cut 6 bases from V and 11 bases from J; bases unmatched to any gene: 5. The CDR3 extends over 12 amino acids. Germline V gene lookup returns CDR1 MGHDK and CDR2 SYGVNS. The CDR3 sequence: CASRTGQGAAFF. CDR3 DNA: TGTGCCAGCAGGACTGGACAGGGGGCTGCTTTCTTT.

The sample holds a few counts of this clonotype. DNA of the CDR3: TGTGCCGTTCGCACAGGGAACACCGGGGAGCTGTTTTTT. Its translation: CAVRTGNTGELFF. This sequence joins TRBV6-1 and TRBJ2-2, with D perhaps TRBD1 (5 bases). CDR1 is MNHNS and CDR2 is SASEGT in the germline V gene. V shed 11 bases and J shed 1 base, with 11 bases lying between them. This CDR3 spans 13 amino acids.